Below, one T cell receptor (beta chain) is given with its context. This specimen belongs to a study of blood T cell repertoires in COVID-19. Whole-study context: The origin of the acute and convalescent COVID-19 samples was the United States, Italy and Spain. Sources were T cells, B-cell-depleted T cells, or PBMCs; the material itself was cDNA or gDNA.

V was pared by 0 bases and J by 4 bases, with 12 bases between. The CDR3 contains 15 residues. Germline V lookup: CDR1 SGDLS, CDR2 YYNGEE. Methods used by the authors: Estimation of nucleated cell counts relied on the amplification of reference gene primers. Libraries were prepared by immunoSEQ multiplex PCR; TCRdb keeps only in-frame clonotypes and omits some of them. The V and J calls and the clone size are those of that table, but D and trimming were determined from the DNA. The sample shows 65,000 to 75,000 clones, around 87% of them seen only once. The gene calls are TRBV9 and TRBJ2-3, with D perhaps matching TRBD1 (5 bases). This sequence was found in a woman older than 75 with active or convalescent COVID-19. The material sequenced was peripheral blood. CDR3 in amino acids: CASSVGRGKADTQYF. The CDR3 coding sequence is TGTGCCAGCAGCGTAGGAAGGGGAAAAGCAGATACGCAGTATTTT.